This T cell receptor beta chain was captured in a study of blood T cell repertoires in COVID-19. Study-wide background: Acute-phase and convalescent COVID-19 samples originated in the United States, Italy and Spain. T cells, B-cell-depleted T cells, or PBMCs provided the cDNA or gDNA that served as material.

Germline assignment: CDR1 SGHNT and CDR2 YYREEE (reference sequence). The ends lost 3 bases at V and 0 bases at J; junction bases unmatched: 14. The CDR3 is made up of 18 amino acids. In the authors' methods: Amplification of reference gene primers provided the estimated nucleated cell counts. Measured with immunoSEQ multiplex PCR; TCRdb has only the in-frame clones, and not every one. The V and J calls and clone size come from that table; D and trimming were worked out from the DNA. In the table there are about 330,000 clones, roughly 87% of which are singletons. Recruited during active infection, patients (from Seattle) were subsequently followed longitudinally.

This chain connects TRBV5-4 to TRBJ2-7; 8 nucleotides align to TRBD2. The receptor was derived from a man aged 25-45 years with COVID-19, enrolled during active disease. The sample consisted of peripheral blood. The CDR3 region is CASSSPSLTSGSSYEQYF. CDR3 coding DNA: TGTGCCAGCAGCTCCCCGTCCTTAACTAGCGGATCCTCCTACGAGCAGTACTTC.